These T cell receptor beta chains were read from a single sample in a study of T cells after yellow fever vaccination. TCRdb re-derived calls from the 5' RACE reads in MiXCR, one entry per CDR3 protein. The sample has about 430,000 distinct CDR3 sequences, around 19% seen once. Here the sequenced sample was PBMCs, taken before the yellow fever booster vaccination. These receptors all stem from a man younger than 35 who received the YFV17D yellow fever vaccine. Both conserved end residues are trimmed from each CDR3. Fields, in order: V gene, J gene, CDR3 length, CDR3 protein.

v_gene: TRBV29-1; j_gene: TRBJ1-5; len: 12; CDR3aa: SVAVGGFNQPQH
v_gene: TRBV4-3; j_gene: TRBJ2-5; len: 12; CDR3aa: ASSQGRTRGTQY
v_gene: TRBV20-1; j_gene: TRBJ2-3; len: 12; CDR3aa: SARLAGFTDTQY
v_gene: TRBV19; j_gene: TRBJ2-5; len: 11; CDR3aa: ASSTTQRETQY
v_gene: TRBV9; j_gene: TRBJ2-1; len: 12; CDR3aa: ASSVDLAGNEQF
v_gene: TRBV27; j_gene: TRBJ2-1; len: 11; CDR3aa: ASSFGGGNEQF
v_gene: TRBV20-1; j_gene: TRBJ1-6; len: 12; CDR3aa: SATLASTNSPLH
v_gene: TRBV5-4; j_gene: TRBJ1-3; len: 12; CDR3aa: ASSLIGAGNTIY
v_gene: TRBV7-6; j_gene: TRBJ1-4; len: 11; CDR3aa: ASSLNRVEKLF
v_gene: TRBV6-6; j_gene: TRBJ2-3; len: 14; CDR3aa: ASSYGSPTSTDTQY
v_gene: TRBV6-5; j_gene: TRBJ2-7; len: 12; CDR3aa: ASRGQGDKYEQY
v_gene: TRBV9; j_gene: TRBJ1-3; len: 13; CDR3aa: ASSVRIGGGNTIY
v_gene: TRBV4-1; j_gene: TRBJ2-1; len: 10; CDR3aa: ASSQAPDEQF
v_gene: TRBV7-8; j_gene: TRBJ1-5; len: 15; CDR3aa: ASSPLGPRASNQPQH
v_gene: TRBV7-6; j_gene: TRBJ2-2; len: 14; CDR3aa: ASTPGTGGVTGELF
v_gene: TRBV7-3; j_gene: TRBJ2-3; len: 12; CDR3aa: ASSSLAEGDTQY
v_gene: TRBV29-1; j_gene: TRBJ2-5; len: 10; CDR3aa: SLTVNQETQY
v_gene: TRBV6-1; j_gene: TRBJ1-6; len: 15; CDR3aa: ASSEYVRSAYNSPLH
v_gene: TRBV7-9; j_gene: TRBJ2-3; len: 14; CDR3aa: ASSLGSGGRTDTQY
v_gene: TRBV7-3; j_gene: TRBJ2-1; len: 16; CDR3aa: ASSPLGLAGGSYNEQF
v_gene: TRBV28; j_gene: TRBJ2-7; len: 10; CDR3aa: ASSLGPKEQY
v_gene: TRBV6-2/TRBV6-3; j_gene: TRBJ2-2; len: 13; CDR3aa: ASRRGTSGVVELF
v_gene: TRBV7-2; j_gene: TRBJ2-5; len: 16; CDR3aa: ASSPGATSGGGQETQY
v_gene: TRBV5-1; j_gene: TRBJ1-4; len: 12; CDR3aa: ASSMATGGEKLF
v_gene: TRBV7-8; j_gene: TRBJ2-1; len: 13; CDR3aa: ASSKGEGSYNEQF
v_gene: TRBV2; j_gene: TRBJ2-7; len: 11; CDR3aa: ASSRDAAYEQY
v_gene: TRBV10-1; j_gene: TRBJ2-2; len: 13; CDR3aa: ASSLPGARAGELF
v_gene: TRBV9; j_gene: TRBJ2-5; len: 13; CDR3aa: ASSAMGGAEETQY
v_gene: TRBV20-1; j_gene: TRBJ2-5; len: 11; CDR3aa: SAGPQGAETQY
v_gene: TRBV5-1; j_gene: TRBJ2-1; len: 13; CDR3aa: ASSFDPVPNNEQF
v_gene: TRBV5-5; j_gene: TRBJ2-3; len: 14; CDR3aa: ASSLVGGWGTDTQY
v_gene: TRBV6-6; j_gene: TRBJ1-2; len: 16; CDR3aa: AITGGFPTGTEAYGYT
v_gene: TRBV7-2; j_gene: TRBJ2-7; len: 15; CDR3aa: ASSLRLGRRETYEQY
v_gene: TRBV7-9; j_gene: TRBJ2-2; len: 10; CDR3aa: ASSRGIGELF
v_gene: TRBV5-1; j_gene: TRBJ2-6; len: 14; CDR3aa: ASSLVEGSGANVLT
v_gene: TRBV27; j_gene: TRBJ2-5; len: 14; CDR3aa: ASSLMGQGFQETQY
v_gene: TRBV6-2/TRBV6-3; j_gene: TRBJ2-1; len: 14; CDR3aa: ASSYLGLAGTNEQF
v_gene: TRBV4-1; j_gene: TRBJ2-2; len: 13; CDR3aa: ASRPSGAGGGELF
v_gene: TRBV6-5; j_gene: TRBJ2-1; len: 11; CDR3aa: ASTHTPIGEQF
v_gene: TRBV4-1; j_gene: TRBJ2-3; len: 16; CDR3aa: ASSQLPGLASTTDTQY
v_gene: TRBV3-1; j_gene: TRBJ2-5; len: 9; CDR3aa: ASSQGPTQY
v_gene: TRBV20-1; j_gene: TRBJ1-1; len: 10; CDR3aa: SASKGLTEAF
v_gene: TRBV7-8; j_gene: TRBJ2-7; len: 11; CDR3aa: ASSPLTGLEQY
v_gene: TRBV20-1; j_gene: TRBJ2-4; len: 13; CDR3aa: SWPERGWTKNIQY
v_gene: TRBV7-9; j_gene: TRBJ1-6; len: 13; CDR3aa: ASSRGQGRGSPLH
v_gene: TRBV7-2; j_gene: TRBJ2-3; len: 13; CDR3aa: ASSLGRIGADTQY
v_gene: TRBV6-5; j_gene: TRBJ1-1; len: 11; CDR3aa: ASSYAGGIEAF
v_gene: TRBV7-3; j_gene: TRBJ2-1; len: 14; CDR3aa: ASSQAGGGGAYEQF
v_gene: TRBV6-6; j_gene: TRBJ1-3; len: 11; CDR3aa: ASIQQSGNTIY
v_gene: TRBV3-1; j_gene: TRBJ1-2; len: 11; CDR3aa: AVEWGIGYGYT
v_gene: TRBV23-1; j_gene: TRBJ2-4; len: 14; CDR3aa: ASSQVGHPAKNIQY
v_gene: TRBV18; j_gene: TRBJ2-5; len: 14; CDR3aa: ASSPTLEVQRETQY
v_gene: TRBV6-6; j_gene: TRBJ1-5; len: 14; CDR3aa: ASSYGGIQGKQPQH
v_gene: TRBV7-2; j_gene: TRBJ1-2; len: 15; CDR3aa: ASSAPPGTGDRYGYT
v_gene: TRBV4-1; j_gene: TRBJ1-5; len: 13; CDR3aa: ASSLHGQSNQPQH
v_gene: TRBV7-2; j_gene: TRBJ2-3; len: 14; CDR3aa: ASRAGGGSGTDTQY
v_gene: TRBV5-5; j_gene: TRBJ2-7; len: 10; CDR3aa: ASSLYGYEQY
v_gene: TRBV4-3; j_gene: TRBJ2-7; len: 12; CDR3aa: ASSQGLQGYEQY
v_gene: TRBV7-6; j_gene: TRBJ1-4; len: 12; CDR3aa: ASRGFSTNEKLF
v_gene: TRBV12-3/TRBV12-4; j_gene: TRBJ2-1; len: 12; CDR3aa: ASSLGLAGLSSI